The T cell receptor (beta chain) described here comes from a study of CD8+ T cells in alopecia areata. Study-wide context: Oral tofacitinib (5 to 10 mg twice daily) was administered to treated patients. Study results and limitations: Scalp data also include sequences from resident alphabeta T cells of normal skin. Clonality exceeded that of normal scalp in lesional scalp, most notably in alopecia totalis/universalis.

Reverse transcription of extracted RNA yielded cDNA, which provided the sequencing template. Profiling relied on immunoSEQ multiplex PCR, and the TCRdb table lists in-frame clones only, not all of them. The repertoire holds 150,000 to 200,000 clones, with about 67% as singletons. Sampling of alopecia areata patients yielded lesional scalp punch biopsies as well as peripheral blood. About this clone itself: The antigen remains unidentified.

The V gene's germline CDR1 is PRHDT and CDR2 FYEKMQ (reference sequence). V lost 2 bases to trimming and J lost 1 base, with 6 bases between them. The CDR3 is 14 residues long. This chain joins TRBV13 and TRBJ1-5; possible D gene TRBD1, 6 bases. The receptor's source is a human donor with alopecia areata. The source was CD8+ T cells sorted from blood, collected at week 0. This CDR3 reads CASSLQGSNQPQHF. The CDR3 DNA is TGTGCCAGCAGCTTACAGGGGAGCAATCAGCCCCAGCATTTT.